The 24 T cell receptor beta chains in this list originate from one sample, sequenced in a study of T cells in Graves' hyperthyroidism and ophthalmopathy. Amplification targeted TCR beta CDR3 regions from RNA transcripts. The study used the HTBI primer set for a first-round RT-PCR of the TCR CDR3. Using its own MiXCR run on the multiplex PCR reads, TCRdb lists one record per CDR3 protein. The sample shows fewer than 350,000 distinct CDR3 sequences, approximately 18% of them seen only once. What was sequenced was blood. The receptors here all came from a man aged 50-60 years with Graves' ophthalmopathy.

The V and J genes are TRBV27 and TRBJ2-1; D not certain. CDR3 length equals 14 residues. The V gene lost 6 bases and the J gene lost 3 bases, with 12 bases spanning the gap. CDR1 and CDR2 from the germline V gene are MNHEY and SMNVEV (reference sequence). Here the CDR3 DNA reads TGTGCCAGCAGCCTCAGAGTTAACTACAATGAGCAGTTCTTC. Translating it yields CASSLRVNYNEQFF.

The chain recombines TRBV9 with TRBJ2-4; a weak D match, TRBD2 (6 bases). The CDR3 has 16 amino acids. V lost 0 bases and J lost 0, with 10 bases in between. CDR1 and CDR2 (germline): SGDLS, YYNGEE. In nucleotides, the CDR3 is TGTGCCAGCAGCGTAGGCCCAGCGGGAGCCAAAAACATTCAGTACTTC. This translates into CASSVGPAGAKNIQYF. The full variable domain, rest sourced from reference TRBV9 and TRBJ2-4, is DSGVTQTPKHLITATGQRVTLRCSPRSGDLSVYWYQQSLDQGLQFLIQYYNGEERAKGNILERFSAQQFPDLHSELNLSSLELGDSALYFCASSVGPAGAKNIQYFGAGTRLSVL.

The table lists this clonotype with many counts. The chain couples TRBV7-9 to TRBJ2-5; 9 bases line up with TRBD1. Losses at the gene ends were 5 bases for V and 1 base for J; bases not matched to a gene: 2. The CDR3 runs 14 residues. Germline assignment: CDR1 SEHNR and CDR2 FQNEAQ (reference sequence). Written as DNA, the CDR3 is TGTGCCAGCAGCCGGGACAGGGCCCAAGAGACCCAGTACTTC. This codes for CASSRDRAQETQYF.

This clonotype was detected many times. The V and J genes are TRBV18 and TRBJ1-1; TRBD1 might be the D (5 bases). Germline CDR1 and CDR2: KGHSH and LQKENI. The CDR3 totals 12 residues. Trimming removed 6 bases at V and 6 bases at J, with 11 bases between. The CDR3 sequence is CASSPGHPEAFF. As DNA, the CDR3 is TGTGCCAGCTCGCCCGGACACCCTGAAGCTTTCTTT.

In this sample, this clonotype turned up a few times. The chain has TRBV7-9 and TRBJ2-7; D uncertain. CDR1 SEHNR and CDR2 FQNEAQ come from the germline V gene (reference sequence). CDR3 length equals 12 residues. Trimming removed 0 bases at V and 5 bases at J, with 5 bases between. The CDR3 region has the DNA TGTGCCAGCAGCTTAGCAAGTGACGAGCAGTACTTC. It is translated as CASSLASDEQYF.

Many counts were recorded for this clonotype. V usage is TRBV20-1 and J usage is TRBJ2-7; 7 bases map to TRBD2. V was clipped by 3 bases and J by 3 bases; unmatched bases: 8. The length of the CDR3 is 14 residues. Germline-derived CDR1 and CDR2 are DFQATT and SNEGSKA (reference sequence). In DNA form, the CDR3 reads TGCAGTGCTAGCACCCCCGGGAGGAACTACGAGCAGTACTTC. Protein product: CSASTPGRNYEQYF.

This clonotype was seen many times. The V gene is TRBV20-1, the J gene TRBJ2-7, with 7 bases identical to TRBD2. Germline values: CDR1 DFQATT, CDR2 SNEGSKA (reference sequence). The trim removed 6 bases at V and 3 bases at J, leaving 8 bases unmatched. The CDR3 consists of 13 residues. The CDR3 protein is CSARSGADYEQYF. The CDR3 DNA follows: TGCAGTGCCAGGAGCGGGGCGGACTACGAGCAGTACTTC.

Ten or more counts support this clonotype. J is TRBJ1-6 and V is TRBV30, with 7 bases that match TRBD1. CDR3 size: 15 residues. Germline loops: CDR1 GTSNPN, CDR2 SVGIG (reference sequence). The ends lost 2 bases at V and 7 bases at J; junction bases unmatched: 8. The CDR3 protein is CAWSFEPGQNSPLHF. Here the CDR3 DNA reads TGTGCCTGGAGTTTTGAACCGGGACAGAATTCACCCCTCCACTTT.

This clonotype was detected many times. The J gene is TRBJ2-1, the V gene TRBV20-1; D is ambiguous. The germline gives CDR1 DFQATT, CDR2 SNEGSKA (reference sequence). The CDR3 has 13 amino acids. Trimming shortened V by 3 bases and J by 6 bases, and 12 bases separated the two germline ends. The CDR3 spells CSASIVEGNEQFF. The CDR3 DNA is TGCAGTGCTAGTATAGTGGAAGGCAATGAGCAGTTCTTC.

This clonotype has only a few counts. The chain uses TRBV10-3 and TRBJ2-2; the D is unclear. This CDR3 is built from 13 residues. Germline CDR1 ENHRY, CDR2 SYGVKD. V was clipped by 11 bases and J by 3 bases, with 13 bases between them. The CDR3 DNA reads as TGTGCCGCCCAAACGACGGACACCGGGGAGCTGTTTTTT. Protein: CAAQTTDTGELFF.

The chain combines TRBV20-1 with TRBJ1-5, with D uncertain. The length of the CDR3 is 15 residues. V was shortened by 0 bases and J by 0 bases, with 9 bases between the two germline ends. From germline, CDR1 is DFQATT and CDR2 SNEGSKA (reference sequence). The CDR3 loop is CSARDLLVSNQPQHF. The CDR3 coding sequence is TGCAGTGCTAGAGATCTTCTGGTTAGCAATCAGCCCCAGCATTTT.

This clonotype appeared a few times. The chain joins TRBV20-1 to TRBJ2-3; unclear D gene. Trimming removed 3 bases from V and 1 base from J, with 11 bases in between. Germline CDR1 reads DFQATT; CDR2 reads SNEGSKA (reference sequence). The CDR3 covers 14 residues. CDR3 sequence: CSARVEDRTDTQYF. CDR3 DNA: TGCAGTGCTAGGGTAGAGGACCGCACAGATACGCAGTATTTT.

This clonotype has at least ten counts. CDR3 amino acids: CASSNDGHQETQYF. In nucleotides, the CDR3 is TGTGCCAGCAGTAACGACGGACACCAAGAGACCCAGTACTTC. V usage is TRBV28 and J usage is TRBJ2-5; unclear D gene. This CDR3 is built from 14 residues. V lost 5 bases to trimming and J lost 0 bases, with 10 bases between them. Per germline, CDR1 MDHEN and CDR2 SYDVKM.

This clonotype was picked up many times. As DNA, the CDR3 is TGTGCCAGCAGCTTAGATCTCTCCTACGAGCAGTACTTC. Protein: CASSLDLSYEQYF. This rearrangement joins TRBV11-2 to TRBJ2-7; D is uncertain. The CDR3 contains 13 residues. CDR1 is SGHAT and CDR2 is FQNNGV in the germline V gene. Trimming removed 0 bases from V and 0 bases from J, with 3 bases in between.

This clonotype turned up a few times. The CDR3 here is CASSGFTLYGYTF. The CDR3 nucleotides are TGTGCCAGCAGTGGTTTCACGCTCTATGGCTACACCTTC. V is TRBV12-3 or TRBV12-4 and J is TRBJ1-2; D remains unclear. V shed 5 bases and J shed 4 bases, with 11 bases lying between them. The CDR3 is 13 amino acids.

This chain links TRBV7-9 with TRBJ1-1, with a weak D call TRBD1 (6 bases). V was clipped by 5 bases and J by 0 bases, with 10 bases between them. Germline V lookup: CDR1 SEHNR, CDR2 FQNEAQ (reference sequence). The CDR3 spans 14 residues. This chain's CDR3 is CASSHNRVNTEAFF. The CDR3 DNA is TGTGCCAGCAGCCATAACAGGGTGAACACTGAAGCTTTCTTT.

V gene TRBV24-1 combines with J gene TRBJ2-7; no firm D call. CDR1 is KGHDR, CDR2 SFDVKD, per germline. This CDR3 comprises 13 residues. V was clipped by 4 bases and J by 7 bases, with 13 bases between them. The CDR3 nucleotides read TGTGCCACCAGTGAAAAGGACCCGGAGGAGCAGTACTTC. Amino acids: CATSEKDPEEQYF.

Remarks on this clonotype: The junction shows a germline mismatch at one end, possibly a read error. The gene calls are TRBV10-3 and TRBJ2-1; the D call may be TRBD1 or TRBD2 (5 bases each). The CDR3 has 15 amino acids. Per the germline V gene, CDR1 is ENHRY and CDR2 is SYGVKD. The CDR3, as DNA: TGTGCCATCAGTGAGTCCGGGGCCTCCCACAATGAGCAGTTCTTC. This gives the protein CAISESGASHNEQFF.

This clonotype was found a few times. This chain joins TRBV5-1 and TRBJ1-1; 11 nucleotides agree with TRBD1. The germline V gene encodes CDR1 SGHRS and CDR2 YFSETQ. The ends lost 4 bases at V and 3 bases at J; junction bases unmatched: 14. This CDR3 region has 18 residues. DNA of the CDR3: TGCGCCAGCAGCCCCTGGGACAGGGGGTTGGAATCTTACACTGAAGCTTTCTTT. Encoded protein: CASSPWDRGLESYTEAFF.

At least ten counts were recorded for this clonotype. The chain uses TRBV5-1 and TRBJ2-3, with D perhaps given as TRBD1 or TRBD2 (6 bases each). CDR1 and CDR2 (germline): SGHRS, YFSETQ. The V end lost 2 bases, the J end lost 6 bases, and 16 bases lay between the germline ends. The CDR3 is made up of 15 amino acids. The CDR3: CASSLTGGSRDTQYF. The CDR3 DNA reads TGCGCCAGCAGCTTAACCGGGGGCTCGAGGGATACGCAGTATTTT.

This clonotype was detected ten times or more. The chain links TRBV5-1 to TRBJ1-1; TRBD1 matches at 9 bases. The J segment lost 4 bases and the V segment lost 3 bases, leaving 4 bases of the junction unmatched. CDR3 size: 14 residues. CDR1 and CDR2 from the germline V gene are SGHRS and YFSETQ. The CDR3 region is CASSSPDRGTEAFF. The CDR3 DNA is TGCGCCAGCAGCTCCCCGGACAGGGGCACTGAAGCTTTCTTT.

The genes are TRBV11-2 and TRBJ2-5; TRBD1 agrees at 10 bases. Germline V gene sequence: CDR1 SGHAT, CDR2 FQNNGV. The CDR3 is 15 amino acids. V shed 4 bases, J shed 4 bases, and the junction held 6 bases outside the gene matches. CDR3 nucleotides: TGTGCCAGCAGCTGGACAGGGGGAGAGGCAGAGACCCAGTACTTC. Its protein is CASSWTGGEAETQYF.

The V call is TRBV19, the J call TRBJ2-7; D is perhaps TRBD2 (6 bases). Germline V gives CDR1 LNHDA, CDR2 SQIVND (reference sequence). V gave up 1 base and J gave up 2 bases, with 18 bases separating them. The CDR3 consists of 17 residues. Written as DNA, the CDR3 is TGTGCCAGTAGTATAGGGTCCAGCGGGCAGCTAACCTACGAGCAGTACTTC. This encodes CASSIGSSGQLTYEQYF.

J is TRBJ2-3 and V is TRBV6-1; D call uncertain. The germline V and J ends were trimmed by 5 bases and 1 base, with 16 bases remaining between them. This CDR3 is 16 amino acids long. The V gene's germline CDR1 is MNHNS and CDR2 SASEGT. CDR3 loop: CASSPGSGSGTDTQYF. DNA of the CDR3: TGTGCCAGCAGTCCCGGTTCTGGCTCGGGCACAGATACGCAGTATTTT.